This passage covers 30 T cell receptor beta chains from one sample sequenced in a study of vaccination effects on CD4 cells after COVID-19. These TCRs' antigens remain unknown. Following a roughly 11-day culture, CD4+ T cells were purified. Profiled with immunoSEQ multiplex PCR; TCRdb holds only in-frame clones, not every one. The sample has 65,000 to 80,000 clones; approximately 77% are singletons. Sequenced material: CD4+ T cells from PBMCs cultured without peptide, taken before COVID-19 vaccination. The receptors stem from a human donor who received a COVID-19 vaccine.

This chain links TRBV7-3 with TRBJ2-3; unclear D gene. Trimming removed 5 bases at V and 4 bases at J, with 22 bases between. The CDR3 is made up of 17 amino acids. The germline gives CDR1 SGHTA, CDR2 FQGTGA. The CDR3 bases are TGTGCCAGCAGCCCTACCATCCAGGCCCAAAGACCAGATACGCAGTATTTT. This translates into CASSPTIQAQRPDTQYF.

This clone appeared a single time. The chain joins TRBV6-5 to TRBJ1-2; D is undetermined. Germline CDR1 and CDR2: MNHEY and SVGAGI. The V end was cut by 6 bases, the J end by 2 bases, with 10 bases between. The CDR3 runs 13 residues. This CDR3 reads CASRMTANYGYTF. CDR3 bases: TGTGCCAGCAGGATGACGGCGAACTATGGCTACACCTTC.

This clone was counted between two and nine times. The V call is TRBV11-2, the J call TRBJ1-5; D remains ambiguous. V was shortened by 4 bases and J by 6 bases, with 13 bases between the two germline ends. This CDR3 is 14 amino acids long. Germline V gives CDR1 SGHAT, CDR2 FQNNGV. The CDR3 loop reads CASSSASTTQPQHF. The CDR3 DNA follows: TGTGCCAGCAGCTCCGCCTCGACGACTCAGCCCCAGCATTTT.

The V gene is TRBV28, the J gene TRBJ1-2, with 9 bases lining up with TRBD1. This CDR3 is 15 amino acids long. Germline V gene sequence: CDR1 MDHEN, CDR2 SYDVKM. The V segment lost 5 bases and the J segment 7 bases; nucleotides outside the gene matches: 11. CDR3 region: CASSVNRGLPLGYTF. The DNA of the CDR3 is TGTGCCAGCAGTGTCAACAGGGGGCTTCCGCTTGGCTACACCTTC.

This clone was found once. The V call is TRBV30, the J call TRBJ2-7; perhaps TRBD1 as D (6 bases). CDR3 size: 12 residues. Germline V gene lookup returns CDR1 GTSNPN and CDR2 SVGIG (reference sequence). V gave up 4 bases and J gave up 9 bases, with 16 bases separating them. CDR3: CAWNNTGWGQYV. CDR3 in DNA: TGTGCCTGGAATAATACAGGGTGGGGGCAGTACGTC.

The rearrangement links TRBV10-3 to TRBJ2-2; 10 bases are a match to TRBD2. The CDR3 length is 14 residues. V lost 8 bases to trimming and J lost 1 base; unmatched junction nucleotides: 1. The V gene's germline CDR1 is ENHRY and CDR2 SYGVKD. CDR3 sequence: CAIGLAENTGELFF. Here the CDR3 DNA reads TGTGCCATCGGACTAGCGGAGAACACCGGGGAGCTGTTTTTT.

In nucleotides, the CDR3 is TGCGCCAGCAGCGCTAGCGGGGGGATTCAGTTCTTC. Amino acids: CASSASGGIQFF. This sequence joins TRBV5-1 and TRBJ2-1; 11 bases fit TRBD2. Germline V lookup: CDR1 SGHRS, CDR2 YFSETQ. J was trimmed by 13 bases and V by 4 bases; bases with no gene match: 4. The CDR3 contains 12 residues.

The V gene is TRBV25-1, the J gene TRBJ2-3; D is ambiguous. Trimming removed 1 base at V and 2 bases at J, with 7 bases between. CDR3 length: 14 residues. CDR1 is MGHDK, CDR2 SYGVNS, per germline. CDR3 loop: CASSESVDTDTQYF. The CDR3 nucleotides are TGTGCCAGCAGTGAATCGGTAGACACAGATACGCAGTATTTT.

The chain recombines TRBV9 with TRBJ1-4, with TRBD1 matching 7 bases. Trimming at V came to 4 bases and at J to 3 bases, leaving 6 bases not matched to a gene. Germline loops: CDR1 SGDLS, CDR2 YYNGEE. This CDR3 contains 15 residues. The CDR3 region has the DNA TGTGCCAGCAGCATACAGACAGGGTCTAATGAAAAACTGTTTTTT. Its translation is CASSIQTGSNEKLFF.

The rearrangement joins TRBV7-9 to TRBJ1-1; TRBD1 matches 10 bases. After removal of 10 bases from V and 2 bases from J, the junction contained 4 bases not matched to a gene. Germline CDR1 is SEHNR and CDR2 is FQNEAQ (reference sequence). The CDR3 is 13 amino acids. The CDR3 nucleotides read TGTGCCACTCGGACAGGGGGTAACACTGAAGCTTTCTTT. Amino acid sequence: CATRTGGNTEAFF.

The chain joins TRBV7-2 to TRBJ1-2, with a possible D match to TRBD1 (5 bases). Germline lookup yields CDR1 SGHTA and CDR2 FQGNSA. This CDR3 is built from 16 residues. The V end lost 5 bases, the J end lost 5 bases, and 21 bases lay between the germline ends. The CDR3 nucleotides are TGTGCCAGCAGCCCCGACCTGGGACGGCCGTTGTATGGCTACACCTTC. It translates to CASSPDLGRPLYGYTF.

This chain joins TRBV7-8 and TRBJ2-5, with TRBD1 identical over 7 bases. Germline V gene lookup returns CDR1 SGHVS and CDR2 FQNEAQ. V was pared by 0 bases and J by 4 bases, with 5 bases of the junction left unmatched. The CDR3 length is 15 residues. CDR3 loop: CASSLAFGTAETQYF. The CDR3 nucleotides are TGTGCCAGCAGCTTAGCGTTTGGGACAGCAGAGACCCAGTACTTC.

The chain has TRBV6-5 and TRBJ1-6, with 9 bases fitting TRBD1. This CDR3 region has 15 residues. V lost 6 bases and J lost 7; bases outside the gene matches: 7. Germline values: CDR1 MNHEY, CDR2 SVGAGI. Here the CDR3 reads CASSGGGTGNSPLHF. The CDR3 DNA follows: TGTGCCAGCAGCGGAGGTGGGACAGGGAATTCACCCCTCCACTTT.

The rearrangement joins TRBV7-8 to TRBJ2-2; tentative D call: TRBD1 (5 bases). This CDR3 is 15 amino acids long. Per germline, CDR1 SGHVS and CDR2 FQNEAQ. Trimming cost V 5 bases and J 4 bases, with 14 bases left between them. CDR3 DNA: TGTGCCAGCAGCCCTCAACAGGTCGGCACCGGGGAGCTGTTTTTT. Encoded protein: CASSPQQVGTGELFF.

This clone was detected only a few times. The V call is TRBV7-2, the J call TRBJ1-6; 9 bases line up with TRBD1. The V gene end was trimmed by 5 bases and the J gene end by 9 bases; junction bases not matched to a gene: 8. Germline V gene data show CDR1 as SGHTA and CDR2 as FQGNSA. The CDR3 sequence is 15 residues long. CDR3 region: CASSPWGTGSSPLHF. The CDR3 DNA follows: TGTGCCAGCAGCCCCTGGGGGACAGGGTCTTCACCCCTCCACTTT.

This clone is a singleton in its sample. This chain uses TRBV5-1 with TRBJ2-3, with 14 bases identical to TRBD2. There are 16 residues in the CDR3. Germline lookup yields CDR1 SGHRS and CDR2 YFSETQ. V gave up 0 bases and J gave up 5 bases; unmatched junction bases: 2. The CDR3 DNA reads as TGCGCCAGCAGCTTGGGACTAGCGGGGGGGCAAGATACGCAGTATTTT. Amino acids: CASSLGLAGGQDTQYF.

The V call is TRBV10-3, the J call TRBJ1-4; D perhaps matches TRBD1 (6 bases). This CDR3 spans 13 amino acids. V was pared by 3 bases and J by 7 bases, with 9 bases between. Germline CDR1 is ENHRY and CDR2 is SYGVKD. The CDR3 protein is CAISDGQTEKLFF. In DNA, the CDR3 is TGTGCCATCAGTGATGGACAGACTGAAAAACTGTTTTTT.

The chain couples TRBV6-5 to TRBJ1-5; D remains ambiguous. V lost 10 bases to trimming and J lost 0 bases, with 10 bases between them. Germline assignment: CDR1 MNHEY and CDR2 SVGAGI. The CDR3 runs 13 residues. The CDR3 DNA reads TGTGCCACCGCAAAGAATAGCAATCAGCCCCAGCATTTT. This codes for CATAKNSNQPQHF.

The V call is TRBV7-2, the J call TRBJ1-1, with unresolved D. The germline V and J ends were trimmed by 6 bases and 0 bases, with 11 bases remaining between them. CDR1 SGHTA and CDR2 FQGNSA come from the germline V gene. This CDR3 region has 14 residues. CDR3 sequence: CASRPDPLNTEAFF. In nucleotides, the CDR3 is TGTGCCAGCAGGCCAGACCCGTTGAACACTGAAGCTTTCTTT.

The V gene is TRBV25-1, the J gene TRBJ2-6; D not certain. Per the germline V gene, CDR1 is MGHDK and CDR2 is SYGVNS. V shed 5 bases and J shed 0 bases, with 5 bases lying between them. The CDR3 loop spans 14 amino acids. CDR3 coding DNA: TGTGCCAGCAGTCCGCCCTCTGGGGCCAACGTCCTGACTTTC. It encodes CASSPPSGANVLTF.

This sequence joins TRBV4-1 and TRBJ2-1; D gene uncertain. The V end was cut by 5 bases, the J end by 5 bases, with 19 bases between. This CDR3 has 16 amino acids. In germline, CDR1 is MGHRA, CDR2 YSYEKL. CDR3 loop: CASSKGASAFDNEQFF. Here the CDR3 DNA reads TGCGCCAGCAGCAAAGGAGCAAGCGCCTTTGACAATGAGCAGTTCTTC.

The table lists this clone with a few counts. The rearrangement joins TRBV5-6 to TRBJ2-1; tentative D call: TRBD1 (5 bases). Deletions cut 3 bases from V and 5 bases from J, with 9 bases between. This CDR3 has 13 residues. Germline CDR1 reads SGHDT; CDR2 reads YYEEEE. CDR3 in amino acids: CASSSDTDNEQFF. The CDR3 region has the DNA TGTGCCAGCAGCTCGGACACCGACAATGAGCAGTTCTTC.

CDR3 sequence (DNA): TGTGCCAGCAGCTTATACGAATCGAACACCGGGGAGCTGTTTTTT. This translates into CASSLYESNTGELFF. The chain is built from TRBV11-2 and TRBJ2-2; D uncertain. CDR3 length equals 15 residues. The V end was cut by 2 bases, the J end by 0 bases, with 7 bases between. Per germline, CDR1 SGHAT and CDR2 FQNNGV.

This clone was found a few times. CDR3 nucleotides: TGTGCCAGCAGCCGGGACAGGGGTAGCAATGAGCAGTTCTTC. Residues: CASSRDRGSNEQFF. The V and J genes are TRBV7-3 and TRBJ2-1, with 10 bases matching TRBD1. The CDR3 loop spans 14 amino acids. Germline V gene sequence: CDR1 SGHTA, CDR2 FQGTGA. The junction had 4 bases not matched to a gene; V was cut back by 5 bases and J by 6 bases.

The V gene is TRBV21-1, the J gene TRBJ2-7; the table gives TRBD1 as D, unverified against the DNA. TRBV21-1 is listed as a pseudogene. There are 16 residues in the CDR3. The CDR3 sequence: CASSKGEGQGTYEQYV. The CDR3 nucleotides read TGTGCCAGCAGCAAAGGGGAAGGACAGGGGACCTACGAGCAGTACGTC.

The CDR3 sequence is CATSEVTAPNTGELFF. The CDR3, as DNA: TGTGCCACCAGTGAGGTTACAGCTCCTAACACCGGGGAGCTGTTTTTT. The chain carries TRBV24-1 and TRBJ2-2; D is undetermined. V dropped 4 bases and J dropped 2 bases, with 13 bases sitting between them. The germline V gene encodes CDR1 KGHDR and CDR2 SFDVKD. The CDR3 has 16 amino acids.

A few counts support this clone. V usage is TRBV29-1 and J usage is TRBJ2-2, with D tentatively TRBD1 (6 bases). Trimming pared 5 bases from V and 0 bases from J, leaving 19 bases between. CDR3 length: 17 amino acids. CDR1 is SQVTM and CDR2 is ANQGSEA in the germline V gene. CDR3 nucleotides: TGCAGCGTTCTACAGGGTAGCCCCCTCGCGAACACCGGGGAGCTGTTTTTT. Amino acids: CSVLQGSPLANTGELFF.

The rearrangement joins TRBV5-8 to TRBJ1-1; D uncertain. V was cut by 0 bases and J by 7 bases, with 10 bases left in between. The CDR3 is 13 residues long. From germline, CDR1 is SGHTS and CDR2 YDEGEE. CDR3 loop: CASSLEVGLEAFF. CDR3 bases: TGTGCCAGCAGCTTGGAAGTGGGTCTTGAAGCTTTCTTT.

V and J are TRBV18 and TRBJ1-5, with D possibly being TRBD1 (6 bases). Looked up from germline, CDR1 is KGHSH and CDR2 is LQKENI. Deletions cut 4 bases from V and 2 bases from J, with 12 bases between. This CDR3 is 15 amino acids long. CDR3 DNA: TGTGCCAGCTCACTCGGGACAAATGGCAATCAGCCCCAGCATTTT. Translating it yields CASSLGTNGNQPQHF.

Here the CDR3 DNA reads TGCGCCAGCAGGGGACAGGCGTCTCAAGAGACCCAGTACTTC. Its translation: CASRGQASQETQYF. The chain uses TRBV5-1 and TRBJ2-5; 8 nucleotides align to TRBD1. Germline V CDR1 and CDR2: SGHRS, YFSETQ. CDR3 size: 14 residues. V was pared by 5 bases and J by 2 bases, with 5 bases of the junction left unmatched.